The 20 T cell receptor beta chains below all came from one sample that was sequenced in a study of blood T cell repertoires in COVID-19. Using immunoSEQ multiplex PCR, the repertoire was profiled, and TCRdb retains in-frame clones only, with some absent. The data show about 230,000 clones, around 83% seen once. What was sequenced was peripheral blood. Source of these receptors: a man aged 40-55 years with acute or convalescent COVID-19.

V is TRBV27 and J is TRBJ2-2; the match to TRBD1 covers 7 bases. Germline V gene data show CDR1 as MNHEY and CDR2 as SMNVEV (reference sequence). V lost 6 bases to trimming and J lost 5 bases; unmatched junction nucleotides: 9. The CDR3 is 15 amino acids. The CDR3 here is CASSYTGALTGELFF. In DNA, the CDR3 is TGTGCCAGCAGCTACACAGGGGCGCTGACCGGGGAGCTGTTTTTT.

The V gene is TRBV15, the J gene TRBJ2-5; no definite D call. Germline V gene data show CDR1 as LNHNV and CDR2 as YYDKDF (reference sequence). The CDR3 consists of 14 residues. V lost 3 bases, J lost 2 bases, and 10 bases lay in between. As DNA, the CDR3 is TGTGCCACCAGCAGCGGTACTCTACAAGAGACCCAGTACTTC. It encodes CATSSGTLQETQYF.

This chain joins TRBV5-4 and TRBJ1-2; unclear D gene. This CDR3 region has 13 residues. Germline lookup yields CDR1 SGHNT and CDR2 YYREEE (reference sequence). Trimming removed 0 bases at V and 0 bases at J, with 3 bases between. The CDR3 DNA follows: TGTGCCAGCAGCTTGGGTACTAACTATGGCTACACCTTC. This translates into CASSLGTNYGYTF.

The chain carries TRBV11-2 and TRBJ1-1; D is perhaps TRBD1 (5 bases). V was shortened by 4 bases and J by 4 bases, with 10 bases between the two germline ends. Germline loops: CDR1 SGHAT, CDR2 FQNNGV. The CDR3 consists of 13 residues. The CDR3 reads CASSSRVPTEAFF. The DNA for the CDR3 is TGTGCCAGCAGCTCCAGGGTTCCCACTGAAGCTTTCTTT.

The V gene is TRBV5-1, the J gene TRBJ2-2; 14 nucleotides line up with TRBD2. J gave up 5 bases and V 5 bases, and 8 bases lay outside the gene matches. Germline V gene lookup returns CDR1 SGHRS and CDR2 YFSETQ. CDR3 length: 17 residues. CDR3 DNA sequence: TGCGCCAGCAGGGCGACTAGCGGGGGGGCCCGGACCGGGGAGCTGTTTTTT. Its protein product is CASRATSGGARTGELFF.

The V call is TRBV10-3, the J call TRBJ2-2; unclear D gene. CDR3 length: 11 amino acids. Trimming took 11 bases from V and 3 from J, leaving 7 bases between them. Looked up from germline, CDR1 is ENHRY and CDR2 is SYGVKD. In nucleotides, the CDR3 is TGTGCCGGTTCGGACACCGGGGAGCTGTTTTTT. Translating gives CAGSDTGELFF.

V is TRBV6-6 and J is TRBJ1-3, with D possibly TRBD1 on 6 matching bases. Germline-derived CDR1 and CDR2 are MNHNY and SVGAGI (reference sequence). This CDR3 contains 14 residues. V gave up 5 bases and J gave up 2 bases, with 10 bases separating them. CDR3 bases: TGTGCCAGCAGTACAGGGCAGCCTGGAAACACCATATATTTT. Protein product: CASSTGQPGNTIYF.

Notes on this clone: Other nucleotide sequences in the sample specify the same CDR3. J is TRBJ1-2 and V is TRBV5-4, with D hard to call. The CDR3 has 13 amino acids. In germline, CDR1 is SGHNT, CDR2 YYREEE (reference sequence). The germline V and J ends were trimmed by 4 bases and 8 bases, with 15 bases remaining between them. CDR3: CASSRQEREGYTF. The CDR3 region has the DNA TGTGCCAGCAGCCGTCAGGAACGAGAAGGCTACACCTTC.

This chain uses TRBV10-3 with TRBJ2-2; TRBD1 matches at 7 bases. The CDR3 covers 14 residues. Per germline, CDR1 ENHRY and CDR2 SYGVKD. J gave up 7 bases and V 4 bases, and 6 bases lay outside the gene matches. The CDR3 nucleotides read TGTGCCATCAGTGGAGGGGGCCGCGGCGGGGAGCTGTTTTTT. It encodes CAISGGGRGGELFF.

This chain links TRBV7-9 with TRBJ2-7; tentatively, D is TRBD2 (5 bases). Germline V gene data show CDR1 as SEHNR and CDR2 as FQNEAQ (reference sequence). Trimming shortened V by 3 bases and J by 6 bases, and 6 bases separated the two germline ends. CDR3 length: 11 amino acids. CDR3 loop: CASSLEAEQYF. The CDR3 nucleotides are TGTGCCAGCAGCTTGGAGGCCGAGCAGTACTTC.

The chain combines TRBV6-2 or TRBV6-3 with TRBJ2-7; D is ambiguous. This CDR3 contains 14 residues. Germline V gene sequence: CDR1 MNHEY, CDR2 SVGEGT. V was trimmed by 2 bases and J by 6 bases, leaving 14 bases between them. The CDR3 is CASSYSGNRGEQYF. DNA of the CDR3: TGTGCCAGCAGTTACAGTGGCAACCGTGGCGAGCAGTACTTC.

The chain joins TRBV6-1 to TRBJ1-3; D is perhaps TRBD1 (6 bases). The CDR3 contains 17 residues. Trimming pared 2 bases from V and 0 bases from J, leaving 14 bases between. CDR1 and CDR2 from the germline V gene are MNHNS and SASEGT. CDR3 bases: TGTGCCAGCAGTGAATGGACAGCTTCTTTCTCTGGAAACACCATATATTTT. This gives the protein CASSEWTASFSGNTIYF.

The chain has TRBV3-1 (or the pseudogene TRBV3-2) and TRBJ2-2, with TRBD2 as a possible D gene (7 bases). This CDR3 is built from 15 residues. Deletions cut 1 base from V and 4 bases from J, with 10 bases between. CDR1 is LGHDT and CDR2 is YNNKEL in the germline V gene (reference sequence). The CDR3 DNA is TGTGCCAGCAGCCAAGCACGGGGGGCCACCGGGGAGCTGTTTTTT. This translates into CASSQARGATGELFF.

This clone was seen only once. The CDR3 nucleotides read TGTGCCACCAGGACAGGGGGTATGAACACTGAAGCTTTCTTT. Translation gives CATRTGGMNTEAFF. V usage is TRBV6-5 and J usage is TRBJ1-1, with 10 bases identical to TRBD1. The CDR3 is 14 amino acids. The germline gives CDR1 MNHEY, CDR2 SVGAGI. The V and J ends lost 10 bases and 0 bases, in that order; junction bases with no gene match: 5.

This clone was found once. The chain employs TRBV5-1 and TRBJ2-5; D is unresolved. V dropped 2 bases and J dropped 5 bases, with 10 bases sitting between them. The germline CDR1 and CDR2 sequences are SGHRS and YFSETQ. CDR3 length: 13 amino acids. The CDR3 reads CASSFTFIETQYF. For the CDR3, the DNA is TGCGCCAGCAGCTTCACTTTCATTGAGACCCAGTACTTC.

This rearrangement joins TRBV9 to TRBJ2-5; 8 positions agree with TRBD2. The CDR3 extends over 16 amino acids. Looked up from germline, CDR1 is SGDLS and CDR2 is YYNGEE. Losses at the gene ends were 4 bases for V and 3 bases for J; bases not matched to a gene: 11. CDR3 nucleotides: TGTGCCAGCAGCCACGGGGGGGGTTTTGTGGAAGAGACCCAGTACTTC. This translates into CASSHGGGFVEETQYF.

The rearrangement uses TRBV19 and TRBJ2-2, with no clear D. CDR3 length: 15 residues. Per germline, CDR1 LNHDA and CDR2 SQIVND (reference sequence). V lost 7 bases and J 3 bases, leaving 15 bases between the germline ends. In DNA form, the CDR3 reads TGTGCCAGTACCTCCTTGCGTACGGACACCGGGGAGCTGTTTTTT. Its protein product is CASTSLRTDTGELFF.

The chain is built from TRBV9 and TRBJ2-3, with TRBD2 matching over 7 bases. Germline CDR1 is SGDLS and CDR2 is YYNGEE. The CDR3 has 15 amino acids. The J segment lost 3 bases and the V segment lost 1 base, leaving 5 bases of the junction unmatched. The CDR3 nucleotides are TGTGCCAGCAGCGTACAGGGAGGGCCTACAGATACGCAGTATTTT. Translation: CASSVQGGPTDTQYF.

In this sample, this clone turned up a few times. V usage is TRBV28 and J usage is TRBJ1-6; 7 positions agree with TRBD1. Losses at the gene ends were 5 bases for V and 7 bases for J; bases not matched to a gene: 11. The CDR3 is 16 amino acids. The V gene's germline CDR1 is MDHEN and CDR2 SYDVKM. The CDR3 loop reads CASSPSEAGGNSPLHF. The CDR3 DNA is TGTGCCAGCAGTCCTTCGGAGGCAGGGGGGAATTCACCCCTCCACTTT.

This rearrangement joins TRBV7-2 to TRBJ2-5, with D unresolved. Between the trimmed V and J ends, which lost 4 bases and 6 bases, there was a span of 12 bases. This CDR3 is built from 13 residues. Germline CDR1 and CDR2: SGHTA and FQGNSA. Here the CDR3 DNA reads TGTGCCAGCAGCTCATACCGGTCCCAGACCCAGTACTTC. As protein: CASSSYRSQTQYF. The full variable domain, with the rest looked up from reference TRBV7-2 and TRBJ2-5, is GAGVSQSPSNKVTEKGKDVELRCDPISGHTALYWYRQSLGQGLEFLIYFQGNSAPDKSGLPSDRFSAERTGGSVSTLTIQRTQQEDSAVYLCASSSYRSQTQYFGPGTRLLVL.